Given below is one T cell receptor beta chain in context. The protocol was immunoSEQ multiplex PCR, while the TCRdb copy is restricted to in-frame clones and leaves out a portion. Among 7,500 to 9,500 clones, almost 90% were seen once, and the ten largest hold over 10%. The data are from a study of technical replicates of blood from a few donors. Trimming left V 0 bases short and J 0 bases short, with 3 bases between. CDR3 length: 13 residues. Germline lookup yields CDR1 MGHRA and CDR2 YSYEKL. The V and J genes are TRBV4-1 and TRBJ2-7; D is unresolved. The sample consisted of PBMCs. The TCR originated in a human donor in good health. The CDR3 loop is CASSQDYSYEQYF. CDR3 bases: TGCGCCAGCAGCCAAGATTACTCCTACGAGCAGTACTTC.